The 3 T cell receptor beta chains listed next were all sequenced from one sample in a study of molecular identifiers for immune sequencing clone quantification. Each CDR3 protein is one row after TCRdb ran MiXCR on the PCR reads. The data show about 68,000 distinct CDR3 sequences, over 15% seen once. The sequenced sample consisted of naive CD8+ T cells from blood, with Jurkat cell RNA spiked in. As for subset: FACS-sorted CD8+CD4-CCR7+CD45RA+ naive T cells. These receptor sequences come from a human donor in good health. Some libraries in this study had Jurkat cell RNA spiked in.

This clonotype was seen at least ten times. The chain joins TRBV20-1 to TRBJ1-5; D is uncertain. Trimming removed 3 bases from V and 10 bases from J, with 13 bases in between. The CDR3 is 12 amino acids. CDR1 is DFQATT, CDR2 SNEGSKA, per germline (reference sequence). The CDR3 nucleotides read TGCAGTGCTAGTAGTAGCCCTCTCCCCCAGCATTTT. Translated, it gives CSASSSPLPQHF.

Comment on this clonotype: Since a much larger clone is just one base distant, this may be a read error. The rearrangement uses TRBV27 and TRBJ2-1; TRBD1 agrees at 8 bases. The CDR3 has 12 residues. J was trimmed by 10 bases and V by 4 bases; bases with no gene match: 3. CDR1 and CDR2 (germline): MNHEY, SMNVEV (reference sequence). CDR3 bases: TGTGCCAGCAGTTCACAGGGGGACGAGCAGTTCTTC. Its translation is CASSSQGDEQFF.

This clonotype was observed many times. This sequence joins TRBV4-1 and TRBJ2-7; the D gene is possibly TRBD2 (5 bases). CDR1 is MGHRA, CDR2 YSYEKL, per germline. V was clipped by 0 bases and J by 6 bases, with 18 bases between them. The CDR3 has 16 residues. The CDR3 protein is CASSQDRPGNLFEQYF. In DNA, the CDR3 is TGCGCCAGCAGCCAAGATCGGCCGGGGAACCTCTTCGAGCAGTACTTC.